Presented here are 6 T cell receptor beta chains from one specimen sequenced in a study of shared clonotypes between healthy human individuals. TCRdb keeps only in-frame clones here, not all; method: immunoSEQ multiplex PCR. The data show approximately 500,000 clones, about 78% seen once. The sequencing sample was made of PBMCs. Every receptor here comes from a woman aged 40 to 55 in good health. Some clones in this sample may be carry-over from other donors' samples.

V is TRBV7-9 and J is TRBJ2-1; TRBD2 is a possible D gene (6 bases). CDR1 is SEHNR and CDR2 is FQNEAQ in the germline V gene (reference sequence). The V end was cut by 7 bases, the J end by 0 bases, with 13 bases between. This CDR3 is 15 amino acids long. DNA of the CDR3: TGTGCCAGCACCGCGGGACTCCGCTCCTACAATGAGCAGTTCTTC. This encodes CASTAGLRSYNEQFF.

CDR3 coding DNA: TGCGCCAGCAGCCAAGTAGCTAGCGGGGCTTACGAGCAGTACTTC. It encodes CASSQVASGAYEQYF. The V call is TRBV4-3, the J call TRBJ2-7; 9 bases align to TRBD2. CDR1 and CDR2 (germline): LGHNA, YSLEER. CDR3 length: 15 residues. J lost 4 bases, V lost 1 base, and 5 bases had no gene match.

The rearrangement joins TRBV6-5 to TRBJ1-1; 8 bases agree with TRBD1. Germline loops: CDR1 MNHEY, CDR2 SVGAGI. The V gene end was trimmed by 6 bases and the J gene end by 4 bases; junction bases not matched to a gene: 4. The length of the CDR3 is 13 residues. Here the CDR3 reads CASSQQGGTEAFF. DNA of the CDR3: TGTGCCAGCAGCCAACAGGGGGGCACTGAAGCTTTCTTT.

This clone was picked up a small number of times. The V and J genes are TRBV29-1 and TRBJ1-2; TRBD1 matches at 10 bases. V lost 7 bases to trimming and J lost 4 bases; unmatched junction nucleotides: 6. Germline CDR1 reads SQVTM; CDR2 reads ANQGSEA. The CDR3 contains 13 residues. DNA for the CDR3: TGCAGCGGCGGGACAGGGGCGACCTATGGCTACACCTTC. Its protein is CSGGTGATYGYTF. The full variable domain, in which reference TRBV29-1 and TRBJ1-2 provide the parts outside the CDR3, is SAVISQKPSRDICQRGTSLTIQCQVDSQVTMMFWYRQQPGQSLTLIATANQGSEATYESGFVIDKFPISRPNLTFSTLTVSNMSPEDSSIYLCSGGTGATYGYTFGSGTRLTVV.

The genes are TRBV7-2 and TRBJ2-5; D is unclear. The CDR3 has 12 residues. V gave up 4 bases and J gave up 4 bases, with 7 bases separating them. Germline V gene data show CDR1 as SGHTA and CDR2 as FQGNSA. In DNA, the CDR3 is TGTGCCAGCAGCTCCTTAAGAGAGACCCAGTACTTC. It is translated as CASSSLRETQYF. Full variable domain (rest looked up from reference TRBV7-2 and TRBJ2-5): GAGVSQSPSNKVTEKGKDVELRCDPISGHTALYWYRQSLGQGLEFLIYFQGNSAPDKSGLPSDRFSAERTGGSVSTLTIQRTQQEDSAVYLCASSSLRETQYFGPGTRLLVL.

This sequence joins TRBV10-2 and TRBJ2-3; 15 nucleotides match TRBD2. Germline values: CDR1 WSHSY, CDR2 SAAADI. J gave up 5 bases and V 6 bases, and 6 bases lay outside the gene matches. This CDR3 has 16 residues. The CDR3: CASRWTSGRDRDTQYF. As DNA, the CDR3 is TGCGCCAGCAGATGGACTAGCGGGAGGGATAGAGATACGCAGTATTTT.